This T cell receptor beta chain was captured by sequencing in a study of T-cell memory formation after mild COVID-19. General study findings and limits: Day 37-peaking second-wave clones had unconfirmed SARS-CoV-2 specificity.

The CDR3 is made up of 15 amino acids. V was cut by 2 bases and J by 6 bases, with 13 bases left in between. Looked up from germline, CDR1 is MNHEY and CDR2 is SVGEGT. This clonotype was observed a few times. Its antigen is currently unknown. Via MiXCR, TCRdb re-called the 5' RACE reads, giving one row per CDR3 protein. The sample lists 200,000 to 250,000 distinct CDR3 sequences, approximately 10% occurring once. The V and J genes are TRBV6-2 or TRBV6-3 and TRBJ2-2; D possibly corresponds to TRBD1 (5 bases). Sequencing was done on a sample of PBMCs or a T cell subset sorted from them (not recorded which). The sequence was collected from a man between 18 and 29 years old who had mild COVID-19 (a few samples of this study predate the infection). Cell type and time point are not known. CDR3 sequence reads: CASSYLRPGSGELFF. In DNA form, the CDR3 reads TGTGCCAGCAGTTACCTGAGGCCAGGGTCCGGGGAGCTGTTTTTT.